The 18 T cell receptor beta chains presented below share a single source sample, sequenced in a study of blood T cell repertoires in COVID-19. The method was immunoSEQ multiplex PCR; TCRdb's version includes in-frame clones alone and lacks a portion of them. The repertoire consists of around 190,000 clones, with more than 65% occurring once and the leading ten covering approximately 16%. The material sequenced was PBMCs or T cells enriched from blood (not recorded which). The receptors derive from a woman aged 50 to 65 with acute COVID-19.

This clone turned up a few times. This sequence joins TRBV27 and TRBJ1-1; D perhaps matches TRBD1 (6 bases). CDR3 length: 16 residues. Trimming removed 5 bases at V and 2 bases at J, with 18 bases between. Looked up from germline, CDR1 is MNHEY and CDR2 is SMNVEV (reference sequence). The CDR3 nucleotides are TGTGCCAGCAGTACCTTCAGGGGCCCCTTTAACACTGAAGCTTTCTTT. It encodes CASSTFRGPFNTEAFF.

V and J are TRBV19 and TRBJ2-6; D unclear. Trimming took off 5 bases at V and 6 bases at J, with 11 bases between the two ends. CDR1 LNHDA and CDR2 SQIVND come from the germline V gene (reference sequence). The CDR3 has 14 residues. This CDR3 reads CASSRDSLANVLTF. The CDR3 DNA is TGTGCCAGTAGTCGAGATTCTCTGGCCAACGTCCTGACTTTC.

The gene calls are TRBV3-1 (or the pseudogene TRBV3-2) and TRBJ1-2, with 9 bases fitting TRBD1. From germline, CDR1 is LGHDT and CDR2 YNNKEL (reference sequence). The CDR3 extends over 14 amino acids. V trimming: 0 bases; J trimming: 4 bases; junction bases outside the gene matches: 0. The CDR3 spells CASSQETGGYGYTF. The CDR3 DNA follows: TGTGCCAGCAGCCAAGAGACAGGGGGCTATGGCTACACCTTC.

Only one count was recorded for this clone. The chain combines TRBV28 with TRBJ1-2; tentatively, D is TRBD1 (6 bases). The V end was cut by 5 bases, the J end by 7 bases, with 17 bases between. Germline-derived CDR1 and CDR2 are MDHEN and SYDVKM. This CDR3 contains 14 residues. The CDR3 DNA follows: TGTGCCAGCAGTCTGGGTGGGGGGGCGGTTGGCTACACCTTC. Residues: CASSLGGGAVGYTF.

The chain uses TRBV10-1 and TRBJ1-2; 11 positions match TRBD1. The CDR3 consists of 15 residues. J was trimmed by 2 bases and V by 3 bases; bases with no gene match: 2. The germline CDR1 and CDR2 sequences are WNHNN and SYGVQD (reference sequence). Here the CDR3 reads CASSEGTGGNYGYTF. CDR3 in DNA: TGCGCCAGCAGTGAAGGGACAGGGGGAAACTATGGCTACACCTTC.

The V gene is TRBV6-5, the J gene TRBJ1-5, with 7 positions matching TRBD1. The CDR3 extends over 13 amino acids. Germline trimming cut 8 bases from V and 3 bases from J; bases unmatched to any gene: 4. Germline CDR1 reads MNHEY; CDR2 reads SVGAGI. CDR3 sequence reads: CASVTGVNQPQHF. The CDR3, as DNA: TGTGCCAGCGTAACAGGGGTCAATCAGCCCCAGCATTTT.

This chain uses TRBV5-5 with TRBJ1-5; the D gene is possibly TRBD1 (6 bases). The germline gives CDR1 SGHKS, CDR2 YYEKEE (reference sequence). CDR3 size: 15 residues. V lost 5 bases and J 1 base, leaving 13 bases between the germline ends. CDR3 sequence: CASRHRDTSNQPQHF. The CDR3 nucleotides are TGTGCCAGCAGACACCGGGACACGAGCAATCAGCCCCAGCATTTT.

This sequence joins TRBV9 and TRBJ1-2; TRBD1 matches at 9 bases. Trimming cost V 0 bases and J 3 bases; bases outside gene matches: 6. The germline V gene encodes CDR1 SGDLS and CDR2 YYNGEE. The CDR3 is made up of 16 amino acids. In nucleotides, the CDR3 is TGTGCCAGCAGCGTAGGAGGGAGGACAGGGGACTATGGCTACACCTTC. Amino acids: CASSVGGRTGDYGYTF.

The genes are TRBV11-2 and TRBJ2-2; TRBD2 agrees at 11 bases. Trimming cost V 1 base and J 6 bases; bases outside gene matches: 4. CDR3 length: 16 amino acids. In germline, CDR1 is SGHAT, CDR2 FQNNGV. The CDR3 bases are TGTGCCAGCAGCTTAGTGGCTAGCGGGGGGTCCGGGGAGCTGTTTTTT. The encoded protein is CASSLVASGGSGELFF. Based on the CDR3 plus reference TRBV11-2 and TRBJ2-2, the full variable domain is EAGVAQSPRYKIIEKRQSVAFWCNPISGHATLYWYQQILGQGPKLLIQFQNNGVVDDSQLPKDRFSAERLKGVDSTLKIQPAKLEDSAVYLCASSLVASGGSGELFFGEGSRLTVL.

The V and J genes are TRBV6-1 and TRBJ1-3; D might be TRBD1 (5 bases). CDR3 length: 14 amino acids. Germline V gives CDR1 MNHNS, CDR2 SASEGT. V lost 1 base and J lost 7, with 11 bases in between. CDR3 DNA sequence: TGTGCCAGCAGTGAAGGTCCAGGGACTAACACCATATATTTT. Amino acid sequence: CASSEGPGTNTIYF.

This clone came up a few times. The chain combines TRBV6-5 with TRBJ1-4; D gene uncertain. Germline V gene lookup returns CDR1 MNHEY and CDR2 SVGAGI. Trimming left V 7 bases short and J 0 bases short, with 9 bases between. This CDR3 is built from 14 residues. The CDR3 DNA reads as TGTGCCAGCAAGAAAGCGGCAACTAATGAAAAACTGTTTTTT. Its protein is CASKKAATNEKLFF.

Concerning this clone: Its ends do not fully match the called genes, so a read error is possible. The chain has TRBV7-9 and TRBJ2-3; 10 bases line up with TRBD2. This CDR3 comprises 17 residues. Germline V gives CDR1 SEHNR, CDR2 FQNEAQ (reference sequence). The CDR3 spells CASSSTSGVRATNTQYF. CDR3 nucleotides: TGTGCCAGCAGCTCTACTAGCGGGGTACGGGCCACAAATACGCAGTATTTT.

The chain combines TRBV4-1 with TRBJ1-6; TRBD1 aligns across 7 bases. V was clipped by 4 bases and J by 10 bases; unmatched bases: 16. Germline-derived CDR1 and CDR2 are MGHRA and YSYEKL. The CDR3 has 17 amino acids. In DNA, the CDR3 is TGCGCCAGCAGCCCCCTTAAGAGGGACAGTCTAGACTCACCCCTCCACTTT. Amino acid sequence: CASSPLKRDSLDSPLHF.

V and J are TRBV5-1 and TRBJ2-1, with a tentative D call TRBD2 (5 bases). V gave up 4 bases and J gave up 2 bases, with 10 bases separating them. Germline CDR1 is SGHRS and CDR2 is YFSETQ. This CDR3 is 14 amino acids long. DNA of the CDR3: TGCGCCAGCAGCGTATCACTAGCCTACAATGAGCAGTTCTTC. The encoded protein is CASSVSLAYNEQFF.

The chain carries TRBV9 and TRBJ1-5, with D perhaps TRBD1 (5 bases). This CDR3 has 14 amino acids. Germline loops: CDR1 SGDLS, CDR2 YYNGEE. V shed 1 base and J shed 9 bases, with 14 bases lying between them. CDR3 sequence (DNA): TGTGCCAGCAGCGTAAGGGCAGGCCAGGGGCCCCAGCATTTT. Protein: CASSVRAGQGPQHF.

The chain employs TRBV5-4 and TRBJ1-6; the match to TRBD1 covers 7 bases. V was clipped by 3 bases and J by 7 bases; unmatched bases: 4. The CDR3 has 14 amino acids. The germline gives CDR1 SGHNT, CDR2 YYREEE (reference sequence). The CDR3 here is CASSSGQINSPLHF. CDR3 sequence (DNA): TGTGCCAGCAGCTCGGGACAGATCAATTCACCCCTCCACTTT.

Written as DNA, the CDR3 is TGCGCCAGCACCGGGACTAGCGGGGGGGTCCGCAATGAGCAGTTCTTC. Translation: CASTGTSGGVRNEQFF. The chain links TRBV10-1 to TRBJ2-1; 16 positions agree with TRBD2. The CDR3 runs 16 residues. Germline loops: CDR1 WNHNN, CDR2 SYGVQD (reference sequence). Unmatched junction bases numbered 6, after V lost 7 bases and J lost 6 bases.

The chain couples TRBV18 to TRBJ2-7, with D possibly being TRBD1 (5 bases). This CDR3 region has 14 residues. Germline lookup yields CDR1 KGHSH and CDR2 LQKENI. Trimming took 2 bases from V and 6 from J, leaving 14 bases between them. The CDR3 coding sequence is TGTGCCAGCTCACCAAGGGCAGGGTCGGGCGAGCAGTACGTC. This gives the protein CASSPRAGSGEQYV.